The clone carrying this T cell receptor (beta chain) was detected only a few times. Antigen: not known. The junction departs from germline at one end; a sequencing error may be responsible. The record originates from a study of cytomegalovirus exposure and HLA in healthy donors. Looked up from germline, CDR1 is MDHEN and CDR2 is SYDVKM. This CDR3 region has 15 residues. Study-wide findings and caveats: Rarity characterized most TCR sequences, yet some public TCRs appeared in many donors. According to the study, around 150 TCR beta chains were cytomegalovirus-associated. Several of the most significant clusters appeared, in a later analysis, to be linked to common viral pathogens.

Primers included in the PCR were 60 Vbeta and 13 Jbeta primers. Some clones are missing from TCRdb's copy, which holds only in-frame ones; the method was immunoSEQ multiplex PCR. This sample has roughly 250,000 clones, with 75% to 90% found just once. The receptor comes from a girl aged 2-10 years in good health and CMV-seronegative. This chain links TRBV28 with TRBJ1-4, with D possibly matching TRBD1 (5 bases). Sample: PBMCs. The CDR3 sequence is CASSSSRFGALFLSF. The CDR3 DNA is TGTGCCAGCAGTTCCTCCCGATTTGGGGCCCTTTTTCTTAGTTTT.